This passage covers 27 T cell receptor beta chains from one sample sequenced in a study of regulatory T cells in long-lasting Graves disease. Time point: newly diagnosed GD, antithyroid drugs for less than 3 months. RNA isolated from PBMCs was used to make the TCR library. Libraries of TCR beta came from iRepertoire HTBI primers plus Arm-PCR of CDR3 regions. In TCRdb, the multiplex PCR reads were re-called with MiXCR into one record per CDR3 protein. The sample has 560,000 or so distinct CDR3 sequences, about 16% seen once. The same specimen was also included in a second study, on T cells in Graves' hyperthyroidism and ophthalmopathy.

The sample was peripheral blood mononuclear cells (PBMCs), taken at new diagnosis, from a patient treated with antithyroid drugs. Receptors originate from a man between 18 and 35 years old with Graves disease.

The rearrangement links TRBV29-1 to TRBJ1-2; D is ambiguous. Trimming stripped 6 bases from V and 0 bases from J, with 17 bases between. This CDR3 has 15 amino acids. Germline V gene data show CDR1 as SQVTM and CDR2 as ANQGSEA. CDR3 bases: TGCAGCGTGCCTCTGGCGGGCCCAGCTAACTATGGCTACACCTTC. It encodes CSVPLAGPANYGYTF.

The CDR3: CASSSNAGLADQETQYF. The CDR3 region has the DNA TGTGCCAGCAGCTCGAACGCCGGACTAGCGGACCAAGAGACCCAGTACTTC. V is TRBV5-4 and J is TRBJ2-5, with TRBD2 matching 10 bases. Germline CDR1 is SGHNT and CDR2 is YYREEE (reference sequence). The CDR3 totals 17 residues. Trimming took 3 bases from V and 0 from J; bases not matched to a gene: 8.

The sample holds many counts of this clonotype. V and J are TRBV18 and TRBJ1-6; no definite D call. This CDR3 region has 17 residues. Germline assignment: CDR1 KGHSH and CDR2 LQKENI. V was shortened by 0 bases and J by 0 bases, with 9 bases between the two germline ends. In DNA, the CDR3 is TGTGCCAGCTCACCACCCACTCTGAGCTCCTATAATTCACCCCTCCACTTT. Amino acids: CASSPPTLSSYNSPLHF.

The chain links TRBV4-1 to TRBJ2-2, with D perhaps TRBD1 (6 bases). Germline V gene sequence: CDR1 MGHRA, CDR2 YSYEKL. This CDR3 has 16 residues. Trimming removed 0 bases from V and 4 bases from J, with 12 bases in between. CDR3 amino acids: CASSQDGTSLTGELFF. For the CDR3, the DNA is TGCGCCAGCAGCCAAGACGGGACAAGCCTCACCGGGGAGCTGTTTTTT.

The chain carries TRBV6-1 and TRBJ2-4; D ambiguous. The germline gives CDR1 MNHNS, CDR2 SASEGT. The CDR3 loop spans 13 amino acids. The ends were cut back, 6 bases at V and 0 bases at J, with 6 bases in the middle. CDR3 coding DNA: TGTGCCAGCAGCCCAGCAGCCAAAAACATTCAGTACTTC. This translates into CASSPAAKNIQYF.

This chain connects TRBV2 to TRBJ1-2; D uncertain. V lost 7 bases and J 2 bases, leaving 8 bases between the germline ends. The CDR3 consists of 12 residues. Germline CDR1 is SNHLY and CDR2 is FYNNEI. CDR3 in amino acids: CASTRANYGYTF. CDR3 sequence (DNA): TGTGCCAGCACGAGGGCGAACTATGGCTACACCTTC. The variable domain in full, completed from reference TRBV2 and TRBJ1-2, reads EPEVTQTPSHQVTQMGQEVILRCVPISNHLYFYWYRQILGQKVEFLVSFYNNEISEKSEIFDDQFSVERPDGSNFTLKIRSTKLEDSAMYFCASTRANYGYTFGSGTRLTVV.

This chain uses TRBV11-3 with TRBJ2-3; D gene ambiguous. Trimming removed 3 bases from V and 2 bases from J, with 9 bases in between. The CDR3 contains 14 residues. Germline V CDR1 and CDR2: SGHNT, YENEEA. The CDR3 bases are TGTGCCAGCAGCTTTACGGACGACACAGATACGCAGTATTTT. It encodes CASSFTDDTDTQYF.

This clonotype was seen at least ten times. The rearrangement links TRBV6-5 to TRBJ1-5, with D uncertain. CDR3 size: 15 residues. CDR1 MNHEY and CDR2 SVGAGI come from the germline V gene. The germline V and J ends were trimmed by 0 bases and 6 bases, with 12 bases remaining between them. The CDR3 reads CASSYSSGGGQPQHF. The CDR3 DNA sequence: TGTGCCAGCAGTTACTCATCGGGCGGAGGTCAGCCCCAGCATTTT.

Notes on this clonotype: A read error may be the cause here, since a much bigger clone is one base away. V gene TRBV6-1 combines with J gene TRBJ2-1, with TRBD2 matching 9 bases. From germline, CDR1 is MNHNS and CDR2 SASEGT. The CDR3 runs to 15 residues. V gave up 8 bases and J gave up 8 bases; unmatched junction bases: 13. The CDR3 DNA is TGTGCCAGCCACGACTATGGGCGGGAGGGGGATGAGCAGTTCTTC. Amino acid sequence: CASHDYGREGDEQFF.

CDR3 residues: CASSGNRDKFF. The CDR3 coding sequence is TGTGCCAGCAGTGGAAACAGGGATAAGTTCTTC. The rearrangement joins TRBV6-1 to TRBJ2-1; D possibly corresponds to TRBD1 (6 bases). The V end was cut by 4 bases, the J end by 14 bases, with 12 bases between. Germline assignment: CDR1 MNHNS and CDR2 SASEGT. The length of the CDR3 is 11 residues.

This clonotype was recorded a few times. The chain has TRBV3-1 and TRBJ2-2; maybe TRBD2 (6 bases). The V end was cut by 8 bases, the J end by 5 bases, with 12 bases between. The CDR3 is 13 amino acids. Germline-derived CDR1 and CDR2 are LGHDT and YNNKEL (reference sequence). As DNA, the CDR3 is TGTGCCAGCGGCCCCGGGGGAACCGGGGAGCTGTTTTTT. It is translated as CASGPGGTGELFF.

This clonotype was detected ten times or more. This chain's CDR3 is CASSLDGAGGYNEQFF. The CDR3 nucleotides read TGTGCCAGCAGCCTAGACGGAGCGGGAGGATACAATGAGCAGTTCTTC. The V and J genes are TRBV7-8 and TRBJ2-1; TRBD2 agrees at 9 bases. CDR3 length: 16 amino acids. Germline CDR1 is SGHVS and CDR2 is FQNEAQ. The ends lost 5 bases at V and 4 bases at J; junction bases unmatched: 9.

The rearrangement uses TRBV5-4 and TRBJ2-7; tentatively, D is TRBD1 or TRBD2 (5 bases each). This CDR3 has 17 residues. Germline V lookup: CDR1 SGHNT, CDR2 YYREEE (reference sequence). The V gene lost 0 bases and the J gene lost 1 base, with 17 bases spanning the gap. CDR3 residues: CASSLALLGDLSYEQYF. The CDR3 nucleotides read TGTGCCAGCAGCTTGGCTTTATTGGGGGATCTATCCTACGAGCAGTACTTC.

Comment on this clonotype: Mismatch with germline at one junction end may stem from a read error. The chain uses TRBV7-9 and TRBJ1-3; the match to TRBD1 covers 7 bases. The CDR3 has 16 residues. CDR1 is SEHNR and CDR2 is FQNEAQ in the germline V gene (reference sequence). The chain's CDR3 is CASSSIRQGAGNAIYF. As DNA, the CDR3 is TGTGCCAGCAGCTCCATCCGACAGGGTGCTGGAAACGCCATATATTTT.

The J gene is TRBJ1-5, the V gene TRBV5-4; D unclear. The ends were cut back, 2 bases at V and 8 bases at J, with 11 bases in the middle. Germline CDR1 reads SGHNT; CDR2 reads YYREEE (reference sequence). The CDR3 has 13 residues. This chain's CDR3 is CASSFIPSEPQHF. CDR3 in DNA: TGTGCCAGCAGCTTTATCCCGTCGGAGCCCCAGCATTTT.

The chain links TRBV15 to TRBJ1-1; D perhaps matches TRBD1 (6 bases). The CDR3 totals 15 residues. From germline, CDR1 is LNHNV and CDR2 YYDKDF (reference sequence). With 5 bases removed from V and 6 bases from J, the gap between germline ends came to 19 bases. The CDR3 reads CATSLGGGTMAEAFF. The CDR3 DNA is TGTGCCACCAGCCTAGGGGGGGGCACCATGGCTGAAGCTTTCTTT.

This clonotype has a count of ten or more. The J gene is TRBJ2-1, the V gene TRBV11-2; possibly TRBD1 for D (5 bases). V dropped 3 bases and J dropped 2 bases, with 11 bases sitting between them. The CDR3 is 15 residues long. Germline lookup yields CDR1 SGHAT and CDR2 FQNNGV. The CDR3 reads CASSLSQGTYNEQFF. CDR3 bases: TGTGCCAGCAGCTTGTCGCAGGGAACCTACAATGAGCAGTTCTTC.

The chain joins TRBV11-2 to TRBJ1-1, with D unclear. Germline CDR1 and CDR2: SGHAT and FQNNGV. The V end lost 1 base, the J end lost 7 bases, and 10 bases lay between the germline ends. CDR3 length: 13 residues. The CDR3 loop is CASSLALENEAFF. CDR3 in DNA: TGTGCCAGCAGCTTAGCATTGGAAAATGAAGCTTTCTTT.

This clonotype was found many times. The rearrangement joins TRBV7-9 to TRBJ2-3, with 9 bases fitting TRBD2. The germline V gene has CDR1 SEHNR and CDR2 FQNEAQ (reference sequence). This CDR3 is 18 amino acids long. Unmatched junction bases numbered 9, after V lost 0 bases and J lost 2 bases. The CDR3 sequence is CASSLAWLAGESTDTQYF. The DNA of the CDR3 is TGTGCCAGCAGCTTAGCGTGGTTAGCGGGAGAATCCACAGATACGCAGTATTTT.

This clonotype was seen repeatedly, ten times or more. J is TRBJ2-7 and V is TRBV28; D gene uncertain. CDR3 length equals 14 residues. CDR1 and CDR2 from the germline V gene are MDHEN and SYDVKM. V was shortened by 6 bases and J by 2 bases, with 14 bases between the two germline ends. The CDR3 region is CASSLGSGAYEQYF. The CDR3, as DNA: TGTGCCAGCAGCTTGGGTTCAGGTGCCTACGAGCAGTACTTC.

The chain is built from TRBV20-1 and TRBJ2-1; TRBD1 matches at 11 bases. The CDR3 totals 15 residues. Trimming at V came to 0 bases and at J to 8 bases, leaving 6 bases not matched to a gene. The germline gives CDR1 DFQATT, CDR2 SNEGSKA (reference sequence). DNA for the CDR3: TGCAGTGCTAGAGACCGGGACAGGGGGGGCTATGAGCAGTTCTTC. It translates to CSARDRDRGGYEQFF.

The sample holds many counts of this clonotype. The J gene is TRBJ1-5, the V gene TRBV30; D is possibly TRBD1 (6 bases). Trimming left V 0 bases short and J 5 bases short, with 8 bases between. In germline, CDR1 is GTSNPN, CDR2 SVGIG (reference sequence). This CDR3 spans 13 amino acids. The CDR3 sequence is CAWSVAGDQPQHF. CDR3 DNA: TGTGCCTGGAGTGTGGCAGGGGATCAGCCCCAGCATTTT.

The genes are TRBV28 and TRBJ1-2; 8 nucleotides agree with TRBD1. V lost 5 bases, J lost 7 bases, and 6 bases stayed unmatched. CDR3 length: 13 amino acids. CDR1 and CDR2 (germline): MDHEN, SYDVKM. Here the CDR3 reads CASSTGDRGGYTF. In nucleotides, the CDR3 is TGTGCCAGCAGTACCGGCGACAGGGGTGGCTACACCTTC.

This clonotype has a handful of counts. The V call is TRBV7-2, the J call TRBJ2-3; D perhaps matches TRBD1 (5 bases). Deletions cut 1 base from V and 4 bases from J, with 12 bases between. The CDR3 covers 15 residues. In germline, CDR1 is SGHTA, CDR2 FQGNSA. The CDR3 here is CASSLDTGAADTQYF. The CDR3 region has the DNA TGTGCCAGCAGCTTAGACACAGGTGCAGCAGATACGCAGTATTTT.

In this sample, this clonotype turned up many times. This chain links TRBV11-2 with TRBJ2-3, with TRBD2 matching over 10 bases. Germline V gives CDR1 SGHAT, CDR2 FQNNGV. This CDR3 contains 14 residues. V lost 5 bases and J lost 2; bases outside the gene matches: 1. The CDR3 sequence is CASSLAGATDTQYF. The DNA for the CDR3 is TGTGCCAGCAGCCTAGCGGGAGCCACAGATACGCAGTATTTT.

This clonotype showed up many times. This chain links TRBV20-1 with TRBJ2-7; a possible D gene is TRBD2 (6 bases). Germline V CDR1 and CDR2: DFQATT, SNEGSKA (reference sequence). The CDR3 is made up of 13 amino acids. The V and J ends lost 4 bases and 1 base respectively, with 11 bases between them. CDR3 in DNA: TGCAGTGCTACCCTAGCGAGATCCTACGAGCAGTACTTC. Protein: CSATLARSYEQYF.

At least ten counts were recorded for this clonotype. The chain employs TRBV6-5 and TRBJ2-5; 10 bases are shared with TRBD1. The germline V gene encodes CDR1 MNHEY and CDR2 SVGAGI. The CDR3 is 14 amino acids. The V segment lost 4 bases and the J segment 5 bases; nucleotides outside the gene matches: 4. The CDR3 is CASSWDRGGETQYF. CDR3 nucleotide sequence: TGTGCCAGCAGTTGGGACAGGGGCGGGGAGACCCAGTACTTC.